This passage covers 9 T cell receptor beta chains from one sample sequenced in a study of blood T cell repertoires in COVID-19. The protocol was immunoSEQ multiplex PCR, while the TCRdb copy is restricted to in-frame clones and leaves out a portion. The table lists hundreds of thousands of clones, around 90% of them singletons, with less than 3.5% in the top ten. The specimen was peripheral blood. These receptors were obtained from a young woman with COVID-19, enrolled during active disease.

The CDR3 DNA reads TGTGCCAGCAGTAGGGACAGGGGGGCTAATGAGCAGTTCTTC. This sequence encodes CASSRDRGANEQFF. J is TRBJ2-1 and V is TRBV7-2; 11 bases agree with TRBD1. With V trimmed by 6 bases and J by 7 bases, 5 bases remained unmatched. The CDR3 contains 14 residues. Germline loops: CDR1 SGHTA, CDR2 FQGNSA.

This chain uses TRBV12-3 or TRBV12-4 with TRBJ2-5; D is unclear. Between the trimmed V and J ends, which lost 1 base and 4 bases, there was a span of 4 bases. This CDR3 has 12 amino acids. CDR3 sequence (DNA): TGTGCCAGCAGTTTAGAGCGAGAGACCCAGTACTTC. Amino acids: CASSLERETQYF.

The CDR3 spells CASSPLWTGSNTGELFF. In nucleotides, the CDR3 is TGTGCCAGCAGTCCCCTCTGGACAGGGTCCAACACCGGGGAGCTGTTTTTT. The chain joins TRBV27 to TRBJ2-2; 8 nucleotides match TRBD1. The CDR3 is 17 residues long. Germline values: CDR1 MNHEY, CDR2 SMNVEV (reference sequence). The ends lost 5 bases at V and 2 bases at J; junction bases unmatched: 10.

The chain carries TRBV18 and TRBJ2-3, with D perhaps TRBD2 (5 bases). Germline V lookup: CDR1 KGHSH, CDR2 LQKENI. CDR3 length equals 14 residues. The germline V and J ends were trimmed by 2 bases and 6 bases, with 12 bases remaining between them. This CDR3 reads CASSPGPSMDTQYF. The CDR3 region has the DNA TGTGCCAGCTCACCAGGGCCTAGCATGGATACGCAGTATTTT. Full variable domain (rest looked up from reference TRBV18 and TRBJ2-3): NAGVMQNPRHLVRRRGQEARLRCSPMKGHSHVYWYRQLPEEGLKFMVYLQKENIIDESGMPKERFSAEFPKEGPSILRIQQVVRGDSAAYFCASSPGPSMDTQYFGPGTRLTVL.

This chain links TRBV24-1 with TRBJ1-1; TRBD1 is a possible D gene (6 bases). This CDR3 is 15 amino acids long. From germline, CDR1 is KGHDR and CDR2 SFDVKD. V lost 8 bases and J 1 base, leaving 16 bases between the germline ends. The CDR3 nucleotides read TGTGCCACCACCCTAGGGGGAAGGGGGAACACTGAAGCTTTCTTT. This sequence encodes CATTLGGRGNTEAFF.

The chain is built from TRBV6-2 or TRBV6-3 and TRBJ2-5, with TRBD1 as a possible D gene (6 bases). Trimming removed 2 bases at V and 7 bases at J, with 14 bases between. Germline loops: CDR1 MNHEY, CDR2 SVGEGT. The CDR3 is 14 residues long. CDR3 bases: TGTGCCAGCAGTTACAGGGCTAGAGGGGGGACCCAGTACTTC. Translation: CASSYRARGGTQYF.

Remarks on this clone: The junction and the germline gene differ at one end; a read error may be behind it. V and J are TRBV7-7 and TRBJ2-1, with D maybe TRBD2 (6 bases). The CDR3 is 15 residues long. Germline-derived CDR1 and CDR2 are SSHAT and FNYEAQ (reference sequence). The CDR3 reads CASSLPGTYGMEQFF. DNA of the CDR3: TGTGCTAGCAGCTTACCCGGGACTTACGGTATGGAGCAGTTCTTC.

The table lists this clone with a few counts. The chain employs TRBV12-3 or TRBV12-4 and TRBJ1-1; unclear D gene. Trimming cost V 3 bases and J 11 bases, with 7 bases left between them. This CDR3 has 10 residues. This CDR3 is CASSFSGAFF. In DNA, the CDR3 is TGTGCCAGCAGTTTCTCCGGGGCTTTCTTT.

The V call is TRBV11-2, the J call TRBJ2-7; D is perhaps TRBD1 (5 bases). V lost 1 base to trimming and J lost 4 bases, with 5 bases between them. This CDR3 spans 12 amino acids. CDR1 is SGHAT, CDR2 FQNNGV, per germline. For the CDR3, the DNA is TGTGCCAGCAGCTTAGGACAGTACGAGCAGTACTTC. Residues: CASSLGQYEQYF. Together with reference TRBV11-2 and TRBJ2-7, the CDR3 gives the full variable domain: EAGVAQSPRYKIIEKRQSVAFWCNPISGHATLYWYQQILGQGPKLLIQFQNNGVVDDSQLPKDRFSAERLKGVDSTLKIQPAKLEDSAVYLCASSLGQYEQYFGPGTRLTVT.